This TCR beta chain was documented in a study of T-cell memory formation after mild COVID-19. Looking at the study overall: Most TCR clusters belonged to a single donor.

Germline-derived CDR1 and CDR2 are DFQATT and SNEGSKA (reference sequence). The CDR3 has 9 residues. V dropped 2 bases and J dropped 9 bases, with 2 bases sitting between them. Findings and caveats of the study: CD4/CD8 balance characterized clones contracting day 15 to 85, and CD4+ skew characterized later expanders.

As regards this clonotype: As yet, its antigen is unknown.

MiXCR was run by TCRdb on the 5' RACE reads, yielding one entry per CDR3 protein. Among roughly 300,000 distinct CDR3 sequences listed, approximately 15% were seen once. Specimen: PBMCs or a T cell subset sorted from them (not recorded which). The rearrangement joins TRBV20-1 to TRBJ2-1; D gene uncertain. This TCR came from a man younger than 35 who had mild COVID-19 (a few samples of this study predate the infection). Cell type and time point are not known. The DNA of the CDR3 is TGCAGTGCTAGAAGTGAGCAGTTCTTC. Protein product: CSARSEQFF.